This note documents a single TCR beta chain sequence. There are 15 residues in the CDR3. J lost 2 bases, V lost 4 bases, and 3 bases had no gene match. Germline loops: CDR1 SEHNR, CDR2 FQNEAQ (reference sequence). Produced via immunoSEQ multiplex PCR; TCRdb's table is partial and in-frame only. The sample lists some 250,000 clones; around 82% were seen once. This sample stems from a study of blood T cell repertoires in COVID-19. This TCR came from a woman younger than 35 with acute or convalescent COVID-19. This chain uses TRBV7-9 with TRBJ2-2; 8 bases agree with TRBD2. The sequenced material came from peripheral blood. The CDR3 region is CASSSRGGNTGELFF. The CDR3 DNA sequence: TGTGCCAGCAGCTCCCGGGGGGGTAACACCGGGGAGCTGTTTTTT.